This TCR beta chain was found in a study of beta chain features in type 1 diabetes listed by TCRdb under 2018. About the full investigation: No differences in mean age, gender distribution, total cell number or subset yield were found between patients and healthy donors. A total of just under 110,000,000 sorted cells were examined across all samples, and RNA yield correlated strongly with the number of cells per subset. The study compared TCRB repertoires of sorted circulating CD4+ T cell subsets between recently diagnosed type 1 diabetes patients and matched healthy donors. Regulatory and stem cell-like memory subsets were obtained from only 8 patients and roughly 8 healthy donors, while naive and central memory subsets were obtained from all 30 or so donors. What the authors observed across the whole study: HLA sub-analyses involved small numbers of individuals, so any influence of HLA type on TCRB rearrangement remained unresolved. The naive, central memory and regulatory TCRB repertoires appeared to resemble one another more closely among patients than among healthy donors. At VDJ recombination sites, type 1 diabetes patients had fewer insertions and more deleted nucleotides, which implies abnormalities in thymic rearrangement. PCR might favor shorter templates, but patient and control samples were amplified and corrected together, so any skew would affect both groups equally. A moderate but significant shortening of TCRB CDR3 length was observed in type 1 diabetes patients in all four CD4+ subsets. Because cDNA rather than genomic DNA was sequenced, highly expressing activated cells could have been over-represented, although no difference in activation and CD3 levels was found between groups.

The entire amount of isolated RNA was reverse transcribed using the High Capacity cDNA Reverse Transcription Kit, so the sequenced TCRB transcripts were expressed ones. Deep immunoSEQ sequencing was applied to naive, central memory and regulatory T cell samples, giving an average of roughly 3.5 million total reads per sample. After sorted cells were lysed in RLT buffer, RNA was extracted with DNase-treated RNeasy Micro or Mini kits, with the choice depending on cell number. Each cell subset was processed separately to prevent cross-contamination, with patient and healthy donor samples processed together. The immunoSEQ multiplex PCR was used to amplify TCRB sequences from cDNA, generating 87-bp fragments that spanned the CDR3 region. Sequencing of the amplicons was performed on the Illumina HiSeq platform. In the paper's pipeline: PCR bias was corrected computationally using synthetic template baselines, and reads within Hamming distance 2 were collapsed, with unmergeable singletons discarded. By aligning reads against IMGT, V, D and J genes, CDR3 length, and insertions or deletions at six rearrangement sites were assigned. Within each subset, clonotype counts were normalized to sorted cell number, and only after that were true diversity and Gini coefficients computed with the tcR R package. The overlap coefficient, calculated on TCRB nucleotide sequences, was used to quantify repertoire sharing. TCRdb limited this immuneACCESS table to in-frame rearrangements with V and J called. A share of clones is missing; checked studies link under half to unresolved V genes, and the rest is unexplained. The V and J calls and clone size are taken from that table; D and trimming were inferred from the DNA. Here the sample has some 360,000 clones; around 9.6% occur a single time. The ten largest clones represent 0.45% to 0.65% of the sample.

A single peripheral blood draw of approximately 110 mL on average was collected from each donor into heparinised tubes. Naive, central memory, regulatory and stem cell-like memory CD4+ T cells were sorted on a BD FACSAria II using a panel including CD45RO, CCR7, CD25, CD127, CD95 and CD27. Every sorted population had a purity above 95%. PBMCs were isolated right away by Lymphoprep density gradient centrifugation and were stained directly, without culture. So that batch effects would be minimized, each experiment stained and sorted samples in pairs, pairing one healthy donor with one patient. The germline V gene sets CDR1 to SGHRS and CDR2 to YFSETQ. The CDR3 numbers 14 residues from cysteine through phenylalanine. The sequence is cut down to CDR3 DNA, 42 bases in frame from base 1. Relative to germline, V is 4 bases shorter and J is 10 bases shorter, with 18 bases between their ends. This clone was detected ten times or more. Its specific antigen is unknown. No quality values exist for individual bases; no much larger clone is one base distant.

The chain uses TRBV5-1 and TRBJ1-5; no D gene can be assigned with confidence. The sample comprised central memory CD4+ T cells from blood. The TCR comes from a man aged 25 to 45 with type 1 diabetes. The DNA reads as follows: TGCGCCAGCAGCGACGGCAGTAGTATCAGCCCCCAGCATTTT. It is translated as CASSDGSSISPQHF.